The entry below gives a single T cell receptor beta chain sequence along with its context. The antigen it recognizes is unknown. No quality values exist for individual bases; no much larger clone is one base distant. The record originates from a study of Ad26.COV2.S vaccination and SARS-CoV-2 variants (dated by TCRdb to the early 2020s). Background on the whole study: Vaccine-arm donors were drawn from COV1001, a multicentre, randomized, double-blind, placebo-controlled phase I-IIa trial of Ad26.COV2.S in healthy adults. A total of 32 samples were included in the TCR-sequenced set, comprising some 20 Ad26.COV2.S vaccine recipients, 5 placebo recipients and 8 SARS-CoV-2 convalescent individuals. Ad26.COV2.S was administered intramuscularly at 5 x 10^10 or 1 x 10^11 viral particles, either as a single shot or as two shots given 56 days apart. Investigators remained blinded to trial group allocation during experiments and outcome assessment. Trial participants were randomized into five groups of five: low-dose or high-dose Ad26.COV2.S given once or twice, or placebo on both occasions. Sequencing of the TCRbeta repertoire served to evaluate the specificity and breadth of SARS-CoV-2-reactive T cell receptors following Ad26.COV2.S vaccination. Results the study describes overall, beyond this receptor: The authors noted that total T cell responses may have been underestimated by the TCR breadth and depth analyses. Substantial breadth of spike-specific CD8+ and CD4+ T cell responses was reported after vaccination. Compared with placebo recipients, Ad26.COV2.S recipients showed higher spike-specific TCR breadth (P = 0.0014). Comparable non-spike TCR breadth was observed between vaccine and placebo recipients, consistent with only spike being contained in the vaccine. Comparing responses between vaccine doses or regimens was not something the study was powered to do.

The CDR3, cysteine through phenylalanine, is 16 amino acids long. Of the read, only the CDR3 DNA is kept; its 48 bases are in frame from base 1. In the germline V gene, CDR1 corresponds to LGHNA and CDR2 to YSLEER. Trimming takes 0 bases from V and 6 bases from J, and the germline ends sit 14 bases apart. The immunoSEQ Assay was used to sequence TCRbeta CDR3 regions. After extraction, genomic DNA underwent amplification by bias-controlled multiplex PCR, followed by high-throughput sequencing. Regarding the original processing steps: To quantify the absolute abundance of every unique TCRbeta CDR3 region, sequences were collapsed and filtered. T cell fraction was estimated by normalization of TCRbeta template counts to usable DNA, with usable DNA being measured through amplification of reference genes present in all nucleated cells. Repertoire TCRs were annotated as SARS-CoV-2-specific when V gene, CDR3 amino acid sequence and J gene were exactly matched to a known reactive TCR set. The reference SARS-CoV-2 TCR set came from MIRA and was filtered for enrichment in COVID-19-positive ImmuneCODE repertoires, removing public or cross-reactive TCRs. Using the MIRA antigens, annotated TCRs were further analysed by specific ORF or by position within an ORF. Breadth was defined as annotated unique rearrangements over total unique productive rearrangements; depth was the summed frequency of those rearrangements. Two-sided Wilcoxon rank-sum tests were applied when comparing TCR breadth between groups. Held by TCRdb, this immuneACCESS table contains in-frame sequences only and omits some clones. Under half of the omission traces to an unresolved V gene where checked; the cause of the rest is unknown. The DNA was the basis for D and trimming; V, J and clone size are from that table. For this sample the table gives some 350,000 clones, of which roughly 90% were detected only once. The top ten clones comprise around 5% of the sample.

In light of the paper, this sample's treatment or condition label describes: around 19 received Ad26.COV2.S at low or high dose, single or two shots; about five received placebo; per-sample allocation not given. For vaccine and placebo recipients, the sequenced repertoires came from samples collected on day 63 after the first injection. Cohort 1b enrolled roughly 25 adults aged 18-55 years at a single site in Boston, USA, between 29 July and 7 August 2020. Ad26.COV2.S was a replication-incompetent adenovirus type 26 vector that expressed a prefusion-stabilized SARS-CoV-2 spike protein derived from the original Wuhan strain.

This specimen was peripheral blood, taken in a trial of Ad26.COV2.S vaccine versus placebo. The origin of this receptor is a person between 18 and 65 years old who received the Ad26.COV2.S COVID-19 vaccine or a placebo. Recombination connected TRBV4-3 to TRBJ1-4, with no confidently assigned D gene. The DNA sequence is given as TGCGCCAGCAGCCAAGATAATCCGGGGTCGCATGAAAAACTGTTTTTT. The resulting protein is CASSQDNPGSHEKLFF.